This TCR beta chain came from a study of blood T cell repertoires in COVID-19. Across the study: Both acute and convalescent COVID-19 samples were obtained from the United States, Italy and Spain. PBMCs, B-cell-depleted T cells, or T cells were the source of the cDNA or gDNA that made up the material.

Study processing details: For nucleated cells, counts were estimated from reference gene primer amplification. Sequenced by immunoSEQ multiplex PCR; TCRdb stores in-frame clones only, minus some. The V and J calls and the clone size are those of that table, but D and trimming were determined from the DNA. The top ten hold 6.5% to 9% of the sample, which has around 39,000 clones, 70% to 90% seen once. The trim removed 5 bases at V and 2 bases at J, leaving 5 bases unmatched. From germline, CDR1 is SGHVS and CDR2 FNYEAQ. The CDR3 length is 15 residues. This clonotype originated in a man aged 55 to 70 with active COVID-19. The gene calls are TRBV7-6 and TRBJ2-7; 11 positions agree with TRBD2. Sequencing input: peripheral blood. The CDR3 loop reads CASSPGTSGTYEQYF. CDR3 DNA sequence: TGTGCCAGCAGCCCCGGGACTAGCGGCACCTACGAGCAGTACTTC.